The table lists the clone carrying this T cell receptor (beta chain) with many counts. Over roughly 19 PCR cycles, TCRs were amplified from a constant-region primer and V-primer adapter. TCRdb redid the calling of the reads with MiXCR, one entry per CDR3 protein. The table lists about 52,000 distinct CDR3 sequences, around a third of them singletons. This specimen belongs to a study of low-dose radiotherapy and immunotherapy resistance in tumors. As for the study in general: Individuals in Cohort 2 had 1 Gy per fraction every two weeks, adding up to 13 Gy over 26 weeks.

Time point indicated: after trial treatment. The treatment here: LDRT plus nivolumab, ipilimumab, low-dose cyclophosphamide and aspirin (RACIN trial). The sequence came from a male donor with rectosigmoid adenocarcinoma. Sequenced here: PBMCs, sampled after low-dose radiotherapy plus immunotherapy.

CDR3 sequence (DNA): TGCAGTGCTAGAGCAGGGCGGGAGACTGAAGCTTTCTTT. Amino acids: CSARAGRETEAFF. The V gene is TRBV20-1, the J gene TRBJ1-1; weak D call: TRBD1 (5 bases). CDR3 size: 13 residues. Germline V gene lookup returns CDR1 DFQATT and CDR2 SNEGSKA (reference sequence). With 1 base removed from V and 5 bases from J, the gap between germline ends came to 11 bases.